One TCR beta chain is described in this entry. The CDR3 extends over 12 amino acids. Looked up from germline, CDR1 is SQVTM and CDR2 is ANQGSEA. Trimming took 4 bases from V and 4 from J, leaving 10 bases between them. These data belong to a study of shared clonotypes between healthy human individuals. Naive CD8 cells, CD45RO-negative and positively selected for CCR7, excluded terminally differentiated effector memory CD45RA+ cells. Measured with immunoSEQ multiplex PCR; TCRdb has only the in-frame clones, and not every one. The sample consists of 1.5 million to 2.5 million clones, about 95% of them appearing once.

This TCR was sampled from a man aged 18 to 29 in good health. The sequencing sample was made of naive CD8+ T cells sorted from blood. The genes are TRBV29-1 and TRBJ1-2; tentative D call: TRBD1 (5 bases). The CDR3 here is CSVAQEGYGYTF. The CDR3 nucleotides read TGCAGCGTTGCACAGGAGGGCTATGGCTACACCTTC.